This T cell receptor beta chain was obtained from a study of T cell responses to AZD1222 COVID-19 vaccine. Study conclusions and caveats: Vaccine-associated CD4 TCRs ranged over spike, dominating at 160-218 and 743-854.

Timing groups of about 4 and about 12 weeks for second doses were pooled. This table comes from immunoSEQ multiplex PCR, and its TCRdb copy is limited to in-frame clones, with some not included. In the table there are about 200,000 clones, approximately 90% of which are singletons. In regard to this clone: The antigen is unknown.

Here the sequenced sample was peripheral blood, taken 28 days after the second AZD1222 dose. This sequence was found in an adult who received the AZD1222 COVID-19 vaccine.

DNA for the CDR3: TGTGCCAGCAGCCACCGGGCCAAGTTATCGACCCAGTACTTC. Translated: CASSHRAKLSTQYF. The V call is TRBV3-1 (or the pseudogene TRBV3-2), the J call TRBJ2-5, with D uncertain. The CDR3 is 14 residues long. Trimming left V 3 bases short and J 7 bases short, with 15 bases between. Germline V gives CDR1 LGHDT, CDR2 YNNKEL (reference sequence).